Below are 13 T cell receptor beta chains sequenced from a single sample in a study of cytomegalovirus exposure and HLA in healthy donors (dated by TCRdb to the late 2010s). Library method: the immunoSEQ multiplex PCR assay. For the multiplex PCR, a mixture combining 60 forward primers for TCR Vbeta segments and 13 reverse primers for TCR Jbeta segments was used. The table was pulled from immuneACCESS by TCRdb, which kept in-frame rearrangements only. Such tables lose some clones; where checked, under half of the loss comes from unresolved V genes, and the rest has no known cause. This sample has about 170,000 clones in its table, and nearly 80% of those were observed once. Over 0.95% of the sample goes to the ten largest clones. The sequenced material came from PBMCs. All receptors derive from a woman in her forties or fifties in good health and CMV-seropositive.

This clone was detected only once. V usage is TRBV19 and J usage is TRBJ2-1; 9 nucleotides line up with TRBD2. The CDR3 has 14 amino acids. The V segment lost 5 bases and the J segment 4 bases; nucleotides outside the gene matches: 3. Per germline, CDR1 LNHDA and CDR2 SQIVND (reference sequence). In DNA form, the CDR3 reads TGTGCCAGTAGTTTAGCGGGAGCATACAATGAGCAGTTCTTC. It encodes CASSLAGAYNEQFF.

This chain links TRBV10-3 with TRBJ2-7; D gene ambiguous. This CDR3 is built from 12 residues. V lost 6 bases and J 2 bases, leaving 8 bases between the germline ends. Per germline, CDR1 ENHRY and CDR2 SYGVKD. This CDR3 reads CAISLTTYEQYF. The CDR3 nucleotides read TGTGCCATCAGCCTAACGACCTACGAGCAGTACTTC.

The chain employs TRBV28 and TRBJ1-5, with a weak D call TRBD1 (5 bases). Between the trimmed V and J ends, which lost 3 bases and 6 bases, there was a span of 15 bases. CDR1 and CDR2 from the germline V gene are MDHEN and SYDVKM. This CDR3 spans 15 amino acids. In DNA, the CDR3 is TGTGCCAGCAGTTTTCTCCAGGGATCAGGTCAGCCCCAGCATTTT. Protein: CASSFLQGSGQPQHF.

The genes are TRBV2 and TRBJ2-5; 9 bases align to TRBD1. V gave up 5 bases and J gave up 4 bases; unmatched junction bases: 5. The length of the CDR3 is 14 residues. The germline V gene has CDR1 SNHLY and CDR2 FYNNEI. The CDR3 here is CASSSQGQGETQYF. The CDR3 DNA is TGTGCCAGCAGTTCACAGGGACAGGGAGAGACCCAGTACTTC.

A word on this clone: Germline and junction disagree at one end, which may indicate a read error. This rearrangement joins TRBV2 to TRBJ2-3; perhaps TRBD2 as D (5 bases). CDR1 SNHLY and CDR2 FYNNEI come from the germline V gene. This CDR3 contains 14 residues. Written as DNA, the CDR3 is TGTACCAGCAGTGAGTCGGGGTCCGGGGATACGCAGTATTTT. Translation gives CTSSESGSGDTQYF.

The rearrangement uses TRBV5-5 and TRBJ2-7; a weak D match, TRBD2 (5 bases). The germline gives CDR1 SGHKS, CDR2 YYEKEE (reference sequence). The ends were cut back, 1 base at V and 6 bases at J, with 17 bases in the middle. This CDR3 comprises 15 residues. The DNA for the CDR3 is TGTGCCAGCAGCTTGAATCGGGAAGTACTAGGCGAGCAGTACTTC. Translating it yields CASSLNREVLGEQYF.

The chain joins TRBV5-1 to TRBJ2-2; 7 nucleotides agree with TRBD1. With 2 bases clipped from V and 6 bases from J, the junction kept 4 bases outside the gene matches. The germline V gene encodes CDR1 SGHRS and CDR2 YFSETQ. The CDR3 has 14 amino acids. The CDR3 region is CASSLQGSAGELFF. CDR3 DNA: TGCGCCAGCAGCTTACAGGGGTCGGCCGGGGAGCTGTTTTTT.

The genes are TRBV6-1 and TRBJ1-2; D is ambiguous. The CDR3 is made up of 16 amino acids. Germline CDR1 MNHNS, CDR2 SASEGT. V lost 2 bases and J lost 3, with 16 bases in between. CDR3 sequence: CASSESGENSYYGYTF. CDR3 DNA: TGTGCCAGCAGTGAATCGGGAGAGAATTCGTACTATGGCTACACCTTC.

The rearrangement joins TRBV5-4 to TRBJ2-7; the D is unclear. From germline, CDR1 is SGHNT and CDR2 YYREEE (reference sequence). Trimming left V 5 bases short and J 5 bases short, with 14 bases between. The CDR3 has 13 amino acids. The CDR3 sequence: CASSSPVRNEQYF. For the CDR3, the DNA is TGTGCCAGCAGTTCTCCTGTGCGGAACGAGCAGTACTTC. Full variable domain (rest looked up from reference TRBV5-4 and TRBJ2-7): ETGVTQSPTHLIKTRGQQVTLRCSSQSGHNTVSWYQQALGQGPQFIFQYYREEENGRGNFPPRFSGLQFPNYSSELNVNALELDDSALYLCASSSPVRNEQYFGPGTRLTVT.

This chain uses TRBV2 with TRBJ2-3, with 9 bases that match TRBD1. CDR1 and CDR2 from the germline V gene are SNHLY and FYNNEI. V was clipped by 2 bases and J by 4 bases; unmatched bases: 10. CDR3 length: 17 amino acids. The CDR3 is CASSEFIRDREPDTQYF. The CDR3 coding sequence is TGTGCCAGCAGTGAATTTATTAGGGACAGGGAACCAGATACGCAGTATTTT.

The gene calls are TRBV5-1 and TRBJ2-3, with a weak D call TRBD2 (7 bases). CDR1 is SGHRS and CDR2 is YFSETQ in the germline V gene. Trimming pared 4 bases from V and 2 bases from J, leaving 14 bases between. The CDR3 runs 15 residues. The CDR3 DNA is TGCGCCAGCAGCACTGGGGGGGCGACCACAGATACGCAGTATTTT. Protein: CASSTGGATTDTQYF.

This CDR3 is CASSPRTGKTNSPLHF. The CDR3 coding sequence is TGTGCCAGCAGCCCTCGGACAGGGAAGACGAATTCACCCCTCCACTTT. The rearrangement uses TRBV7-2 and TRBJ1-6; 8 bases map to TRBD1. This CDR3 is built from 16 residues. Unmatched junction bases numbered 10, after V lost 5 bases and J lost 7 bases. Germline V gene sequence: CDR1 SGHTA, CDR2 FQGNSA.

The V gene is TRBV14, the J gene TRBJ1-2; D remains ambiguous. The V and J ends lost 0 bases and 2 bases respectively, with 10 bases between them. CDR3 length: 15 amino acids. CDR1 SGHDN and CDR2 FVKESK come from the germline V gene. CDR3: CASSQDLAGNYGYTF. CDR3 bases: TGTGCCAGCAGCCAAGATTTGGCGGGGAACTATGGCTACACCTTC.